The TCR beta chain under discussion was sequenced for a study of cytomegalovirus exposure and HLA in healthy donors. General observations from the study: A few of the chains that were CMV-associated were confirmed in vitro to be specific for CMV antigens.

V dropped 3 bases and J dropped 6; count of bases not matched to a gene: 11. CDR1 is SGHRS and CDR2 is YFSETQ in the germline V gene. The CDR3 consists of 16 residues. Data came from immunoSEQ multiplex PCR; TCRdb stores just in-frame clones and leaves some out. The data show 350,000 or so clones, about nine tenths seen once. As for this clone: Its antigen is not identified.

The sample comprised PBMCs. The receptor comes from a woman between 18 and 29 years old in good health and CMV-seronegative. The chain combines TRBV5-1 with TRBJ2-7; 11 bases align to TRBD1. CDR3 loop: CASSSTGQGVPGEQYF. The CDR3 coding sequence is TGCGCCAGCAGCTCGACGGGACAGGGGGTCCCCGGCGAGCAGTACTTC.